This TCR beta chain was profiled in a study of T cell changes during pregnancy in multiple sclerosis. Libraries were prepared by immunoSEQ multiplex PCR; TCRdb keeps only in-frame clonotypes and omits some of them. The data hold tens of thousands of clones, with around 93% observed a single time. The sample here was peripheral blood, taken in the second trimester of pregnancy. The clonotype was recovered from a female donor with multiple sclerosis, enrolled in a pregnancy study.

This CDR3 reads CASSFQYGYTF. As DNA, the CDR3 is TGCGCCAGCAGCTTTCAGTATGGCTACACCTTC. The V call is TRBV5-1, the J call TRBJ1-2, with no clear D. CDR3 size: 11 residues. Trimming took 2 bases from V and 5 from J, leaving 4 bases between them. Germline loops: CDR1 SGHRS, CDR2 YFSETQ. The full variable domain, with the rest looked up from reference TRBV5-1 and TRBJ1-2, is KAGVTQTPRYLIKTRGQQVTLSCSPISGHRSVSWYQQTPGQGLQFLFEYFSETQRNKGNFPGRFSGRQFSNSRSEMNVSTLELGDSALYLCASSFQYGYTFGSGTRLTVV.